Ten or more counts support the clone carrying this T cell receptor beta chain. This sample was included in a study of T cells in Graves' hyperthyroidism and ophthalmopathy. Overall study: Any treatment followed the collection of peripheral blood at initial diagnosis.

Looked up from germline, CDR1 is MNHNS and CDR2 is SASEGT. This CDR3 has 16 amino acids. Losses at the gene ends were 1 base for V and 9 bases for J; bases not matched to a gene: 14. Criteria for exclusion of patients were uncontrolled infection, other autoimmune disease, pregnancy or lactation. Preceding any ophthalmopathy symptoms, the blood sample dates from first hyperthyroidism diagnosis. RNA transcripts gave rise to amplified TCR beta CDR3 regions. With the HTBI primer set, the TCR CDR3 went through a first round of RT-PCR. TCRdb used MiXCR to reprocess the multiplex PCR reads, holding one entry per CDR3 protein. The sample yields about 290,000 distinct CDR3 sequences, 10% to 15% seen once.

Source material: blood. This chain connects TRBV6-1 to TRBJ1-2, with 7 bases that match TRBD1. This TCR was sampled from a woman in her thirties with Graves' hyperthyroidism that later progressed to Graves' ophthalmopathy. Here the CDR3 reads CASSEGGDREFQSYTF. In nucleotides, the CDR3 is TGTGCCAGCAGTGAAGGGGGAGACAGGGAATTCCAGAGCTACACCTTC.